This passage covers 18 T cell receptor beta chains from one sample sequenced in a study of shared clonotypes between healthy human individuals. Libraries were prepared by immunoSEQ multiplex PCR; TCRdb keeps only in-frame clonotypes and omits some of them. The profile shows about 490,000 clones, around 73% of them singletons. The specimen sequenced was PBMCs. The source of these receptors is a woman in her forties in good health. Some clones in this sample may be carry-over from other donors' samples.

This clone was recorded a few times. The gene calls are TRBV7-2 and TRBJ2-7, with unresolved D. V gave up 5 bases and J gave up 5 bases, with 10 bases separating them. The germline gives CDR1 SGHTA, CDR2 FQGNSA. The CDR3 totals 12 residues. The CDR3 DNA sequence: TGTGCCAGCAGCCCGGGTTTCGACGAGCAGTACTTC. This translates into CASSPGFDEQYF. Full variable domain (rest looked up from reference TRBV7-2 and TRBJ2-7): GAGVSQSPSNKVTEKGKDVELRCDPISGHTALYWYRQSLGQGLEFLIYFQGNSAPDKSGLPSDRFSAERTGGSVSTLTIQRTQQEDSAVYLCASSPGFDEQYFGPGTRLTVT.

The chain recombines TRBV28 with TRBJ2-1; TRBD1 matches at 9 bases. J was trimmed by 4 bases and V by 5 bases; bases with no gene match: 6. This CDR3 contains 15 residues. Germline assignment: CDR1 MDHEN and CDR2 SYDVKM. CDR3: CASSVDRGWYNEQFF. Written as DNA, the CDR3 is TGTGCCAGCAGTGTAGACAGGGGGTGGTACAATGAGCAGTTCTTC.

A note on this clone: This specimen includes other DNA sequences encoding the same CDR3. J is TRBJ2-2 and V is TRBV30; unclear D gene. This CDR3 region has 12 residues. The germline gives CDR1 GTSNPN, CDR2 SVGIG (reference sequence). The V gene lost 3 bases and the J gene lost 1 base, with 3 bases spanning the gap. The CDR3 DNA sequence: TGTGCCTGGAGCGGGAACACCGGGGAGCTGTTTTTT. Translation gives CAWSGNTGELFF. Filled out from reference TRBV30 and TRBJ2-2, the complete variable domain reads SQTIHQWPATLVQPVGSPLSLECTVEGTSNPNLYWYRQAAGRGLQLLFYSVGIGQISSEVPQNLSASRPQDRQFILSSKKLLLSDSGFYLCAWSGNTGELFFGEGSRLTVL.

V and J are TRBV5-5 and TRBJ2-1, with TRBD2 matching 12 bases. V was pared by 3 bases and J by 3 bases, with 4 bases of the junction left unmatched. The CDR3 loop spans 16 amino acids. Germline assignment: CDR1 SGHKS and CDR2 YYEKEE (reference sequence). The CDR3 reads CASSWTSGTLYNEQFF. The CDR3 bases are TGTGCCAGCAGCTGGACTAGCGGGACCCTCTACAATGAGCAGTTCTTC.

V gene TRBV27 combines with J gene TRBJ1-2; maybe TRBD1 (5 bases). The germline CDR1 and CDR2 sequences are MNHEY and SMNVEV (reference sequence). The CDR3 runs to 16 residues. With 1 base removed from V and 0 bases from J, the gap between germline ends came to 12 bases. CDR3 loop: CASSLFGVGANYGYTF. Here the CDR3 DNA reads TGTGCCAGCAGTTTATTCGGGGTAGGGGCTAACTATGGCTACACCTTC.

This chain connects TRBV2 to TRBJ1-5; D possibly corresponds to TRBD1 (6 bases). CDR3 length equals 17 residues. The V gene's germline CDR1 is SNHLY and CDR2 FYNNEI. The germline V and J ends were trimmed by 7 bases and 0 bases, with 19 bases remaining between them. The DNA for the CDR3 is TGTGCCAGCAACGGGGGCCCAGGAAAATTTAGCAATCAGCCCCAGCATTTT. It codes for CASNGGPGKFSNQPQHF.

This clone showed up just once. The V and J genes are TRBV30 and TRBJ2-5; D may be TRBD1 (5 bases). Germline lookup yields CDR1 GTSNPN and CDR2 SVGIG (reference sequence). V was shortened by 2 bases and J by 5 bases, with 9 bases between the two germline ends. CDR3 length equals 12 residues. The CDR3 protein is CAWSSNRETQYF. The CDR3, as DNA: TGTGCCTGGAGTTCGAACAGGGAGACCCAGTACTTC.

The V gene is TRBV7-3, the J gene TRBJ2-3, with D perhaps TRBD1 (5 bases). The CDR3 totals 13 residues. Germline V gene sequence: CDR1 SGHTA, CDR2 FQGTGA. The V gene lost 5 bases and the J gene lost 6 bases, with 12 bases spanning the gap. CDR3 residues: CASSGARSDTQYF. The CDR3 nucleotides read TGTGCCAGCAGCGGGGCCAGATCTGATACGCAGTATTTT.

The J gene is TRBJ2-7, the V gene TRBV28, with D perhaps TRBD1 (6 bases). The CDR3 is made up of 11 amino acids. Germline values: CDR1 MDHEN, CDR2 SYDVKM. CDR3 sequence reads: CVVAGAYEQYF. In DNA form, the CDR3 reads TGTGTTGTGGCAGGGGCCTACGAGCAGTACTTC.

The chain carries TRBV28 and TRBJ2-5; a weak D match, TRBD2 (5 bases). The CDR3 consists of 16 residues. CDR1 MDHEN and CDR2 SYDVKM come from the germline V gene. V gave up 4 bases and J gave up 11 bases, with 26 bases separating them. CDR3 in DNA: TGTGCCAGCAGTTCCCAGGACGGTGGAGGTGATACGAGGCAGTACTTC. It specifies CASSSQDGGGDTRQYF.

The CDR3 reads CAISESGAGGGQPQHF. CDR3 in DNA: TGTGCCATCAGTGAGTCCGGGGCTGGAGGGGGCCAGCCCCAGCATTTT. The rearrangement uses TRBV10-3 and TRBJ1-5; TRBD1 matches 7 bases. After removal of 0 bases from V and 7 bases from J, the junction contained 9 bases not matched to a gene. The CDR3 runs 16 residues. The germline V gene has CDR1 ENHRY and CDR2 SYGVKD.

The rearrangement joins TRBV7-8 to TRBJ1-3; weak D call: TRBD1 (6 bases). Germline CDR1 is SGHVS and CDR2 is FQNEAQ. CDR3 length equals 15 residues. V was shortened by 4 bases and J by 4 bases, with 14 bases between the two germline ends. The CDR3 nucleotides are TGTGCCAGCAGCTCTACCTTGGGGGCCGGAAACACCATATATTTT. Translation gives CASSSTLGAGNTIYF.

The chain is built from TRBV2 and TRBJ2-7; 10 bases align to TRBD1. The germline gives CDR1 SNHLY, CDR2 FYNNEI. With 6 bases clipped from V and 3 bases from J, the junction kept 11 bases outside the gene matches. The CDR3 sequence is 16 residues long. This CDR3 reads CASRGRPGQGNYEQYF. In DNA form, the CDR3 reads TGTGCCAGCAGAGGGCGACCGGGACAGGGGAACTACGAGCAGTACTTC.

The chain is built from TRBV7-9 and TRBJ2-5, with a tentative D call TRBD1 (6 bases). Deletions cut 8 bases from V and 4 bases from J, with 11 bases between. This CDR3 comprises 12 residues. Germline assignment: CDR1 SEHNR and CDR2 FQNEAQ (reference sequence). CDR3 amino acids: CASARTAETQYF. DNA for the CDR3: TGTGCCAGCGCCCGGACAGCAGAGACCCAGTACTTC.

This chain connects TRBV10-3 to TRBJ2-3; TRBD1 aligns across 7 bases. This CDR3 spans 19 amino acids. V shed 4 bases and J 3 bases; nucleotides not matched to a gene: 19. From germline, CDR1 is ENHRY and CDR2 SYGVKD. The CDR3, as DNA: TGTGCCATCAGTGGGTCCGAATACACAGGGGTAGGCGGTACAGATACGCAGTATTTT. It translates to CAISGSEYTGVGGTDTQYF.

V gene TRBV2 combines with J gene TRBJ2-6; 9 nucleotides agree with TRBD1. Germline V lookup: CDR1 SNHLY, CDR2 FYNNEI. This CDR3 contains 15 residues. The V segment lost 7 bases and the J segment 2 bases; nucleotides outside the gene matches: 3. The CDR3 DNA reads as TGTGCCAGCACGTGGGACAGGGCTGGGGCCAACGTCCTGACTTTC. Protein sequence: CASTWDRAGANVLTF.

This sequence joins TRBV7-3 and TRBJ1-2, with D uncertain. The ends were cut back, 4 bases at V and 8 bases at J, with 17 bases in the middle. The germline V gene encodes CDR1 SGHTA and CDR2 FQGTGA. The CDR3 spans 14 residues. This CDR3 reads CASSSTGALGGYTF. The CDR3 nucleotides are TGTGCCAGCAGCTCCACGGGCGCCCTGGGGGGCTACACCTTC.

The rearrangement uses TRBV27 and TRBJ2-1; 8 bases align to TRBD2. CDR1 MNHEY and CDR2 SMNVEV come from the germline V gene (reference sequence). J gave up 4 bases and V 6 bases, and 8 bases lay outside the gene matches. This CDR3 contains 15 residues. CDR3 sequence (DNA): TGTGCCAGCAGCCCTGTGTCTAGCGGGTACAATGAGCAGTTCTTC. Amino acids: CASSPVSSGYNEQFF.